This is a list of T cell receptor beta chains from one sample in a study of PD-1 blockade in mismatch repair-deficient tumors. The assay was immunoSEQ multiplex PCR, and TCRdb's table has in-frame clones only and misses some. The sample shows 60,000 to 70,000 clones, 70% to 90% of them seen only once. The sequencing used peripheral blood, collected 52 weeks after starting pembrolizumab. The receptors come from an adult with mismatch repair-deficient cancer. CDR3s include the opening cysteine and the closing phenylalanine or tryptophan. The order of the fields is J gene, D gene, V gene, clone size, CDR3 DNA, CDR3 protein. The D gene is left open where the match is weak. Rows give clone size only sometimes, using once, few, many, or a class for an expanded clone.

>TRBJ2-5|TRBD1|TRBV28|-
TGTGCCAGCAGTTTATTGGGACAGGGGGCGATCGGCGAGACCCAGTACTTC
CASSLLGQGAIGETQYF
>TRBJ2-1|TRBD1|TRBV9|-
TGTGCCAGCAGCGTAGTGGGACAGCTCGGCAATGAGCAGTTCTTC
CASSVVGQLGNEQFF
>TRBJ2-7|-|TRBV5-5|-
TGTGCCAGCAGCTTGGGGATGGGTTCCTACGAGCAGTACTTC
CASSLGMGSYEQYF
>TRBJ2-7|TRBD1|TRBV7-9|-
TGTGCCAGCAGCTCACGACAGGGGCTCGACGAGCAGTACTTC
CASSSRQGLDEQYF
>TRBJ2-3|TRBD2|TRBV19|-
TGTGCCAGTATCCACCTTGTGGAGACTAGCGGGAGGGGCACAGATACGCAGTATTTT
CASIHLVETSGRGTDTQYF
>TRBJ2-3|-|TRBV11-2|-
TGTGCCAGCAGCTTAAGGAGACCCGTGGGGGCAGCCACAGATACGCAGTATTTT
CASSLRRPVGAATDTQYF
>TRBJ1-3|-|TRBV7-9|-
TGTGCCAGCAGCCCTACAGGTACCTCTGGAAACACCATATATTTT
CASSPTGTSGNTIYF
>TRBJ2-5|TRBD1|TRBV18|-
TGTGCCAGCTCACCACCTGGGACAGTCCAAGAGACCCAGTACTTC
CASSPPGTVQETQYF
>TRBJ1-5|TRBD1|TRBV4-2|-
TGTGCCAGCAGCCAACTATGGACAGGGGATCATGCCACCCAGCATTTT
CASSQLWTGDHATQHF
>TRBJ2-2|-|TRBV6-5|-
TGTGCCAGCAGCCGACCCCACGGAGAGCTGTTTTTT
CASSRPHGELFF
>TRBJ2-5|TRBD2|TRBV9|-
TGTGCCAGCAGCGTAGGACGGGAGGGGGGGACCCAGTACTTC
CASSVGREGGTQYF
>TRBJ2-7|TRBD2|TRBV6-1|-
TGTGCCAGCAGTGAAGCGGCACTAGCGGTGATCTCCTACGAGCAGTACTTC
CASSEAALAVISYEQYF
>TRBJ2-2|-|TRBV13|-
TGTGCCAGCAGCTTGGGTTTGGGGGAGCTGTTTTTT
CASSLGLGELFF
>TRBJ2-7|-|TRBV5-1|once
TGCGCCAGCAGCCAAGAACAGGGGGGGACTTACGAGCAGTACTTC
CASSQEQGGTYEQYF
>TRBJ2-2|-|TRBV5-1|-
TGCGCCAGCAGCTTTGGCGAGTCAGAAACCGGGGAGCTGTTTTTT
CASSFGESETGELFF
>TRBJ2-5|-|TRBV5-1|-
TGCGCCAGCAGCTTAGAAGACAGAGAAGAGACCCAGTACTTC
CASSLEDREETQYF
>TRBJ2-3|-|TRBV4-2|-
TGTGCCAGCAGCCCGAGGCAGTCAAGCACAGATACGCAGTATTTT
CASSPRQSSTDTQYF
>TRBJ2-7|TRBD1|TRBV19|once
TGTGCCAGTAGTACCGGGACAGGGAAGGACTACGAGCAGTACTTC
CASSTGTGKDYEQYF
>TRBJ2-7|TRBD2|TRBV19|once
TGTGCCAGTAGCCTCAGCGGGACCGGCGGACTCGAGCAGTACTTC
CASSLSGTGGLEQYF
>TRBJ2-3|-|TRBV9|-
TGTGCCAGCAGCGTAGGTTCAGGGTTCCACACAGATACGCAGTATTTT
CASSVGSGFHTDTQYF
>TRBJ2-5|TRBD2|TRBV5-4|-
TGTGCCAGCAGCTCATTACGGGGACTAGCGGGAGGCCAAGAGACCCAGTACTTC
CASSSLRGLAGGQETQYF
>TRBJ1-1|-|TRBV6-5|-
TGTGCCAGCAGTTATTACCCCGGAGGGCTTGAAGCTTTCTTT
CASSYYPGGLEAFF
>TRBJ1-1|TRBD1|TRBV9|-
TGTGCCAGCAGCCCCACTGACAGGGTTGGTGAAGCTTTCTTT
CASSPTDRVGEAFF
>TRBJ1-5|-|TRBV4-1|few
TGCGCCAGCAGCCAAGAGGGTCAGGGACTAAATCAGCCCCAGCATTTT
CASSQEGQGLNQPQHF
>TRBJ2-7|TRBD1|TRBV18|-
TGTGCCAGCTCATCATCGACAGGGGGGGCGTACGAGCAGTACTTC
CASSSSTGGAYEQYF
>TRBJ2-1|-|TRBV6-5|-
TGTGCCAGCAGCCCAGGGGCTGATTATGAGCAGTTCTTC
CASSPGADYEQFF
>TRBJ2-7|-|TRBV27|-
TGTGCCAGCAGTTTCAGAGACCATACCTACGAGCAGTACTTC
CASSFRDHTYEQYF
>TRBJ2-2|-|TRBV5-1|-
TGCGCCAGCAGCCCATATGTCGGGGGTGACACCGGGGAGCTGTTTTTT
CASSPYVGGDTGELFF
>TRBJ2-7|-|TRBV9|-
TGTGCCAGCAGCGCCGGGGGTCCGTCCTACGAGCAGTACTTC
CASSAGGPSYEQYF
>TRBJ2-3|-|TRBV11-3|-
TGTGCCAGCAGCGCCCGTGGTAGTGCTAGCACAGATACGCAGTATTTT
CASSARGSASTDTQYF
>TRBJ1-3|TRBD1|TRBV19|few
TGTGCCAGCCGGCCTACAGGGGGTGGAAACACCATATATTTT
CASRPTGGGNTIYF
>TRBJ2-1|-|TRBV19|-
TGTGCCAGTACCCCATCTGGTTTTTACAATGAGCAGTTCTTC
CASTPSGFYNEQFF
>TRBJ2-5|-|TRBV18|-
TGTGCCAGCTCACCAAGTCAGGCCAGCCAAGAGACCCAGTACTTC
CASSPSQASQETQYF
>TRBJ1-2|-|TRBV7-2|few
TGTGCCAGCAGCTTAGTACCCATGGGCGGCTACACCTTC
CASSLVPMGGYTF
>TRBJ2-7|TRBD1|TRBV7-8|once
TGTGCCAGCAGCTTAGCGGGGGACAGATCCGGCTACGAGCAGTACTTC
CASSLAGDRSGYEQYF
>TRBJ2-3|TRBD2|TRBV4-1|-
TGCGCCAGCAGCCAACGCGTAGGGCGGGAGATCGCAGATACGCAGTATTTT
CASSQRVGREIADTQYF
>TRBJ1-2|TRBD1|TRBV25-1|-
TGTGCCAGCAGTGGAGGGGGCTTAGGTGGCTACACCTTC
CASSGGGLGGYTF
>TRBJ2-7|-|TRBV6-5|-
TGTGCCAGCAGTGAATTCCGGGGATCCGAGCAGTACTTC
CASSEFRGSEQYF
>TRBJ2-2|TRBD1|TRBV27|-
TGTGCCAGCAGTCGACAGGGCTCGAACACCGGGGAGCTGTTTTTT
CASSRQGSNTGELFF
>TRBJ2-1|TRBD1|TRBV7-9|-
TGTGCCAGCAGCTTATTTGGACAGGGGGGGTACAATGAGCAGTTCTTC
CASSLFGQGGYNEQFF
>TRBJ2-1|-|TRBV2|-
TGTGCCAGCAGGCCCGGCAGAAATGAGCAGTTCTTC
CASRPGRNEQFF
>TRBJ2-7|TRBD1|TRBV4-3|once
TGCGCCAGCAGCCCAAGACAGGGAGCCTACGAGCAGTACTTC
CASSPRQGAYEQYF
>TRBJ2-5|TRBD1|TRBV4-2|-
TGTGCCAGCAGCCGGCAGGGACAGCTACAAGAGACCCAGTACTTC
CASSRQGQLQETQYF
>TRBJ1-5|-|TRBV21-1|-
TGTGCCAGCAGCAACGGGGGGGGCCCGGGTCAGCCCCAGCATTTT
CASSNGGGPGQPQHF
>TRBJ2-7|-|TRBV5-6|few
TGTGCCAGCAGTCCTGGGACGGCTTCCTACGAGCAGTACTTC
CASSPGTASYEQYF
>TRBJ2-2|-|TRBV5-8|-
TGTGCCAGCAGCTTTCAGGTCAACGGGGAGCTGTTTTTT
CASSFQVNGELFF
>TRBJ2-3|-|TRBV5-6|-
TGTGCCAGCAGCAACGCGGGGACAGCCGGCACAGATACGCAGTATTTT
CASSNAGTAGTDTQYF
>TRBJ1-4|-|TRBV19|-
TGTGCCAGTAGAGGAGGAACTCAGGGGTTGGAAAAACTGTTTTTT
CASRGGTQGLEKLFF
>TRBJ2-7|TRBD2|TRBV4-2|-
TGTGCCAGCAGCCAAGATCTAGCGGGAGGCTACGAGCAGTACTTC
CASSQDLAGGYEQYF
>TRBJ2-7|-|TRBV7-9|once
TGTGCCAGCAGTGTACAGGAATCCTACGAGCAGTACTTC
CASSVQESYEQYF
>TRBJ2-4|-|TRBV11-2|-
TGTGCCAGCAGCTTAGATGGATGGACCCTAGCCAAAAACATTCAGTACTTC
CASSLDGWTLAKNIQYF
>TRBJ2-1|-|TRBV13|-
TGTGCCAGCAGCTCACCCAGCGGTAGCGGCTACAATGAGCAGTTCTTC
CASSSPSGSGYNEQFF
>TRBJ1-3|TRBD1|TRBV30|-
TGTGCCTGGAGTGGGACAGGGATCTCTGGAAACACCATATATTTT
CAWSGTGISGNTIYF
>TRBJ2-7|-|TRBV4-1|-
TGCGCCAGCAGCCTCTCCTCGGGCTCTCCCTACGAGCAGTACTTC
CASSLSSGSPYEQYF
>TRBJ2-6|-|TRBV6-5|-
TGTGCCAGCTATTCATCTGGGGCCAACGTCCTGACTTTC
CASYSSGANVLTF